This T cell receptor beta chain was observed in a study of post-analysis software for immune sequencing data. Looked up from germline, CDR1 is MGHRA and CDR2 is YSYEKL. V lost 1 base and J 6 bases, leaving 7 bases between the germline ends. The CDR3 has 13 amino acids. Study-level results: Patients had higher frequencies than controls of roughly five TRBV segments, including TRBV5-6, TRBV5-1 and TRBV20-1.

This clonotype occurred a few times. Its antigen remains unidentified. Incorporated into the TCR beta cDNA libraries were unique molecular identifiers, which served to reduce PCR and sequencing biases. Input populations of about 0.95 to 10 million T cells gave rise to a few hundred thousand cDNA molecules. TCRdb redid the calling of the PCR reads with MiXCR, one entry per CDR3 protein. Of hundreds of thousands of distinct CDR3 sequences listed, approximately 60% are singletons. The source material was blood. This clonotype was sampled from a girl aged 2-10 years with multiple sclerosis. V is TRBV4-1 and J is TRBJ2-1; D gene ambiguous. Here the CDR3 reads CASSQGQPNEQFF. The CDR3 nucleotides read TGCGCCAGCAGCCAAGGGCAGCCCAATGAGCAGTTCTTC.